The sample holds many counts of the clone carrying this TCR beta chain. Its antigen is unidentified. The data originate from a study of T-cell memory formation after mild COVID-19. Study results and limitations: Pre-infection memory held some responding clones, suggesting pre-existing cross-reactive T cells responded.

The authors produced TCR alpha and TCR beta cDNA libraries with sample barcodes and UMIs by 5'RACE using constant-segment primers. Via MiXCR, TCRdb re-called the 5' RACE reads, giving one row per CDR3 protein. Found here are around 340,000 distinct CDR3 sequences, 10% to 15% of them singletons; the top ten hold 20% to 25%. Losses at the gene ends were 2 bases for V and 2 bases for J; bases not matched to a gene: 5. CDR3 length: 15 amino acids. Germline CDR1 is SGHRS and CDR2 is YFSETQ. Specimen: PBMCs or a T cell subset sorted from them (not recorded which). The chain has TRBV5-1 and TRBJ2-3; 7 nucleotides align to TRBD1. The source of this sequence is a man in his late teens or twenties who had mild COVID-19 (a few samples of this study predate the infection). Cell type and time point are not known. The CDR3 DNA is TGCGCCAGCAGCTTCCGGACAGGTTTCACAGATACGCAGTATTTT. This sequence encodes CASSFRTGFTDTQYF.